The rows below give T cell receptor beta chains drawn from one sample of a study of blood T cell repertoires in COVID-19. TCRdb's copy holds only in-frame clones and misses some; the assay was immunoSEQ multiplex PCR. The sample records some 80,000 clones, approximately 86% being singletons. The material sequenced was peripheral blood. These receptors all come from a woman aged 45-60 years with active or convalescent COVID-19. Each CDR3 is given with its conserved first and last residue. Each record gives: V gene, clone size, J gene, D gene, CDR3 DNA, CDR3 protein. A D gene is named only where the DNA matches it firmly. Rows may omit the clone size; those that give it use once, few, many or a size class.

>TRBV18|.|TRBJ1-5|.
TGTGCCAGCTCATCGCCTCAGGCCAGCAATCAGCCCCAGCATTTT
CASSSPQASNQPQHF
>TRBV5-5|.|TRBJ2-1|TRBD2
TGTGCCAGCAGCTTAGCGGGGGGGCCAAAGTATGAGCAGTTCTTC
CASSLAGGPKYEQFF
>TRBV30|.|TRBJ1-1|.
TGTGCCCTTGCGGGGGGGGGATACACTGAAGCTTTCTTT
CALAGGGYTEAFF
>TRBV5-4|.|TRBJ2-3|TRBD2
TGTGCCAGCAGCTCGGGACTAGCGGGGTTCACAGATACGCAGTATTTT
CASSSGLAGFTDTQYF
>TRBV5-4|.|TRBJ1-2|TRBD1
TGTGCCAGCACCTCAGGGGGCGAGTCGGGGGGCTACACCTTC
CASTSGGESGGYTF
>TRBV9|.|TRBJ2-7|.
TGTGCCAGCAGCGTATCGCCCAGGGTCAGCAACTACGAGCAGTACTTC
CASSVSPRVSNYEQYF
>TRBV19|.|TRBJ1-1|.
TGTGCCAGTAGTATCGAAACTTTCCCGGGATCACCTGATGAAGCTTTCTTT
CASSIETFPGSPDEAFF
>TRBV27|once|TRBJ1-2|TRBD1
TGTGCCAGCAGCAGAGCGGGGACAGGGGGGGTCTATGGCTACACCTTC
CASSRAGTGGVYGYTF
>TRBV12-1|.|TRBJ2-2|.
TGTGCCAGCAGCTTTGTTTCTCAAGGGGCTGGGGACACCGGGGAGCTGTTTTTT
CASSFVSQGAGDTGELFF
>TRBV12-3/TRBV12-4|.|TRBJ1-2|.
TGTGCCAGTACGTTGGGGCAAGGCTATGGCTACACCTTC
CASTLGQGYGYTF
>TRBV27|.|TRBJ1-2|.
TGTGCCACCTCCAAGGGGATAGGGGGCTACACCTTC
CATSKGIGGYTF
>TRBV5-4|once|TRBJ1-1|TRBD1
TGTGCCAGCAGCCCAACAACTTTAGGGACAGGGAGGTTTGTGAACACTGAAGCTTTCTTT
CASSPTTLGTGRFVNTEAFF
>TRBV7-8|.|TRBJ1-3|TRBD1
TGTGCCAGCAGCCACAACAGGGGACCCTCTGGAAACACCATATATTTT
CASSHNRGPSGNTIYF
>TRBV5-1|.|TRBJ2-3|.
TGCGCCAGCAGCTTGGAGACGACGGGAGATACGCAGTATTTT
CASSLETTGDTQYF
>TRBV4-3|.|TRBJ2-7|TRBD2
TGCGCCAGCAGCCAAGATACCGGGCGGGGGGGCTTCTACCGGCAGTACTTC
CASSQDTGRGGFYRQYF
>TRBV9|medium-sized|TRBJ2-1|TRBD2
TGTGCCAGCAGCGTAGGGGACGGGGGGGCAAATGAGCAGTTCTTC
CASSVGDGGANEQFF
>TRBV3-1/TRBV3-2|.|TRBJ2-3|.
TGTGCCAGCAGCCAAATCCTTCGGGCAGATACGCAGTATTTT
CASSQILRADTQYF
>TRBV9|.|TRBJ1-3|.
TGTGCCAGCAGCGTAGATGCTAACTTGGGCGGGGGAAACACCATATATTTT
CASSVDANLGGGNTIYF
>TRBV7-9|.|TRBJ2-3|.
TGTGCCAGCAGCTTAGGGAGCGGGTTTAGCACAGATACGCAGTATTTT
CASSLGSGFSTDTQYF
>TRBV19|.|TRBJ1-2|TRBD1
TGTGCCAGTAATGCGGAGCGAGGGGCCGGGACAGCCTATGGCTACACCTTC
CASNAERGAGTAYGYTF
>TRBV4-3|.|TRBJ1-1|.
TGCGCCAGCAGCGCGGGGGCAAACACTGAAGCTTTCTTT
CASSAGANTEAFF
>TRBV2|.|TRBJ1-5|TRBD1
TGTGCCAGCAGTCCCGACAGGGTGTGGGAGCCCCAGCATTTT
CASSPDRVWEPQHF
>TRBV11-2|.|TRBJ1-1|TRBD1
TGTGCCAGCAGCTTAGTTCCGGGACAGGGGGCGCGCTACACTGAAGCTTTCTTT
CASSLVPGQGARYTEAFF
>TRBV6-2/TRBV6-3|medium-sized|TRBJ1-2|TRBD1
TGTGCCAGCAGTTCTCGGGACAGGGGAACGTATGGCTACACCTTC
CASSSRDRGTYGYTF